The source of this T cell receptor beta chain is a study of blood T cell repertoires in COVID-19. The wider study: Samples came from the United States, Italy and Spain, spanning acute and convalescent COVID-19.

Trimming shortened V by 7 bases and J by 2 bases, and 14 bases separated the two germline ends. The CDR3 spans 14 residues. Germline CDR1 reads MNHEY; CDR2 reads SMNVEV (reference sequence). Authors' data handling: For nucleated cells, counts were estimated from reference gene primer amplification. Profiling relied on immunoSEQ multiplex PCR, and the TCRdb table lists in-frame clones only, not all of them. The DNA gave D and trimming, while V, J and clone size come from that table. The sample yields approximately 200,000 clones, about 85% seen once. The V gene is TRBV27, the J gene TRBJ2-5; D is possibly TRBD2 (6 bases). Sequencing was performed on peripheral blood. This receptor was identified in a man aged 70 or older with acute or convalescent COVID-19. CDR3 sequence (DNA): TGTGCCAGCACCACAAGGGCGGGGCAAGAGACCCAGTACTTC. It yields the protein CASTTRAGQETQYF.